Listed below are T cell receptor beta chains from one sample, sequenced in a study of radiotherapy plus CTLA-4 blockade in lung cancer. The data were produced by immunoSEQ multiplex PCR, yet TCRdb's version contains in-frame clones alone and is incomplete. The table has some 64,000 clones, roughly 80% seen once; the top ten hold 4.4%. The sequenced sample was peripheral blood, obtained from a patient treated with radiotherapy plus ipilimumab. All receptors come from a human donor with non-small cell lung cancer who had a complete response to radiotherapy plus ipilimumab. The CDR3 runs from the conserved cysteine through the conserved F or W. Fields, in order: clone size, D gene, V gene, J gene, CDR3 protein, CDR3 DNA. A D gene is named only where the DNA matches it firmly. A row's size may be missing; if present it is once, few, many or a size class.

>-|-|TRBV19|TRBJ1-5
CASSIWGRGSNQPQHF
TGTGCCAGTAGTATTTGGGGGCGGGGTAGCAATCAGCCCCAGCATTTT
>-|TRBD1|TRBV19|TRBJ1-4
CASSDPGQLSSQLFF
TGTGCCAGTAGCGACCCGGGACAGCTAAGCTCACAGCTGTTTTTT
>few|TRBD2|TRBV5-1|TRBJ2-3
CASSLSAGGRAFSTDTQYF
TGCGCCAGCAGCCTATCCGCTGGCGGGAGGGCCTTTAGCACAGATACGCAGTATTTT
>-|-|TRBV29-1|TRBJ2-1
CSGGVFNEQFF
TGCAGCGGAGGGGTTTTCAATGAGCAGTTCTTC
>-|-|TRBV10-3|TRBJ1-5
CAISGGQLYSNQPQHF
TGTGCCATCAGTGGGGGGCAGTTATATAGCAATCAGCCCCAGCATTTT
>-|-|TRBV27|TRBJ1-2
CASRITGSNYGYTF
TGTGCCAGCAGGATAACAGGGAGTAACTATGGCTACACCTTC
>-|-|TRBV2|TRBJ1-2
CASSEQGGNYGYTF
TGTGCCAGCAGTGAACAAGGGGGTAACTATGGCTACACCTTC
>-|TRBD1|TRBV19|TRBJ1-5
CASSGQAREPQHF
TGTGCCAGTAGTGGACAGGCGAGGGAGCCCCAGCATTTT
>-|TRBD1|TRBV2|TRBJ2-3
CASTQGQGPNTDTQYF
TGTGCCAGCACCCAGGGACAGGGGCCAAACACAGATACGCAGTATTTT
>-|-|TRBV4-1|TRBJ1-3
CASSQDFYAGSGNTIYF
TGCGCCAGCAGCCAAGATTTTTACGCAGGCTCTGGAAACACCATATATTTT
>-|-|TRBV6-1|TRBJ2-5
CASNPMGPPGETQYF
TGTGCCAGCAATCCTATGGGACCCCCGGGTGAGACCCAGTACTTC
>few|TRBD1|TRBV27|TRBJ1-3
CASRTGGQGSGNTIYF
TGTGCCAGCAGAACAGGTGGACAGGGCTCTGGAAACACCATATATTTT
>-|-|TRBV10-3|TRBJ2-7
CAISERVYEQYF
TGTGCCATCAGTGAGCGGGTCTACGAGCAGTACTTC
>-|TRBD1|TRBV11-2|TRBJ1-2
CASSSVQGLYGYTF
TGTGCCAGCAGCTCAGTACAGGGGCTTTATGGCTACACCTTC
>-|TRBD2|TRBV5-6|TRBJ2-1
CASSDGLAGGSVEQFF
TGTGCCAGCAGCGACGGACTAGCGGGAGGGTCTGTTGAGCAGTTCTTC
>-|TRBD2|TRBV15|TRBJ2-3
CAIFSGDSTDTQYF
TGTGCCATCTTTAGCGGGGACTCCACAGATACGCAGTATTTT
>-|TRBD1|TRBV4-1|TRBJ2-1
CASSQDYNRGINNEQFF
TGCGCCAGCAGCCAAGATTACAACAGGGGGATTAACAATGAGCAGTTCTTC
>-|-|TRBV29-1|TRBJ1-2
CSVEYYRVTPNYGYTF
TGCAGCGTTGAGTACTACAGGGTTACCCCAAACTATGGCTACACCTTC
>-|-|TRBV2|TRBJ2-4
CASSEAPKGLLVAKNIQYF
TGTGCCAGCAGTGAAGCGCCGAAGGGTTTATTGGTGGCCAAAAACATTCAGTACTTC
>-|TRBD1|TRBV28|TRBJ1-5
CASSPIDRGFQPQHF
TGTGCCAGCAGTCCCATAGACAGGGGATTTCAGCCCCAGCATTTT
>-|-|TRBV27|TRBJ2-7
CASSPLNEGYEQYF
TGTGCCAGCAGCCCACTCAACGAAGGCTACGAGCAGTACTTC
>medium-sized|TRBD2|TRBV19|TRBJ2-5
CASGPTSGGEVETQYF
TGTGCCAGTGGGCCCACTAGCGGGGGGGAGGTAGAGACCCAGTACTTC
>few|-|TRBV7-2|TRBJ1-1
CASSFGHALNTEAFF
TGTGCCAGCAGCTTTGGACACGCCCTGAACACTGAAGCTTTCTTT
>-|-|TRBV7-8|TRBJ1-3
CASSLAETVVGNTIYF
TGTGCCAGCAGCTTAGCGGAGACAGTCGTTGGAAACACCATATATTTT
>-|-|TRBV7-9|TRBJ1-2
CASSLSDPGTGGYTF
TGTGCCAGCAGCTTATCCGACCCCGGGACCGGCGGCTACACCTTC
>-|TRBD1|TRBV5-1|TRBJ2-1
CASSLAGWDSYNEQFF
TGCGCCAGCAGCTTGGCCGGGTGGGACAGCTACAATGAGCAGTTCTTC
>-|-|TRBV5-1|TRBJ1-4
CASSLRTDPDEKLFF
TGCGCCAGCAGCCTACGGACGGACCCTGATGAAAAACTGTTTTTT
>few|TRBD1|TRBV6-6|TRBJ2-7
CASGRQGDSREQYF
TGTGCCAGCGGTAGACAGGGTGACTCGAGAGAGCAGTACTTC
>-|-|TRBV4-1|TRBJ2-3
CASSQGLQRSTDTQYF
TGCGCCAGCAGCCAAGGACTGCAGCGTTCCACAGATACGCAGTATTTT
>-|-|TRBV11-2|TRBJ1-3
CASSLERDSGNTIYF
TGTGCCAGCAGCTTAGAGAGGGACTCTGGAAACACCATATATTTT
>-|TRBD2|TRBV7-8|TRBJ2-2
CASSLRGLAGVNTGELFF
TGTGCCAGCAGCTTAAGGGGACTAGCGGGAGTTAACACCGGGGAGCTGTTTTTT
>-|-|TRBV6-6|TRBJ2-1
CASSYGQYNEQFF
TGTGCCAGCAGTTACGGACAGTACAATGAGCAGTTCTTC
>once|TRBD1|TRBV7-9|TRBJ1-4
CASSRTGDNEKLFF
TGTGCCAGCAGCCGGACAGGGGATAATGAAAAACTGTTTTTT
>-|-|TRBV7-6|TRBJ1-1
CASSLGQTNTEAFF
TGTGCCAGCAGCTTAGGACAGACGAACACTGAAGCTTTCTTT
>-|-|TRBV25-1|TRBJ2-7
CASSSPVAASYEQYF
TGTGCCAGCAGTAGTCCCGTTGCAGCCTCCTACGAGCAGTACTTC
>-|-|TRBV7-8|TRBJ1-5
CASSLHSQGGYSNQPQHF
TGTGCCAGCAGCTTACATTCCCAGGGTGGGTATAGCAATCAGCCCCAGCATTTT
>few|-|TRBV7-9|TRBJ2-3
CASSKSEGRGGTDTQYF
TGTGCCAGCAGCAAATCGGAGGGGAGGGGGGGCACAGATACGCAGTATTTT
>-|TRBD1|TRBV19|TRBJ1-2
CASRTGTGYLDYGYTF
TGTGCCAGTAGAACGGGGACAGGGTATCTGGACTATGGCTACACCTTC